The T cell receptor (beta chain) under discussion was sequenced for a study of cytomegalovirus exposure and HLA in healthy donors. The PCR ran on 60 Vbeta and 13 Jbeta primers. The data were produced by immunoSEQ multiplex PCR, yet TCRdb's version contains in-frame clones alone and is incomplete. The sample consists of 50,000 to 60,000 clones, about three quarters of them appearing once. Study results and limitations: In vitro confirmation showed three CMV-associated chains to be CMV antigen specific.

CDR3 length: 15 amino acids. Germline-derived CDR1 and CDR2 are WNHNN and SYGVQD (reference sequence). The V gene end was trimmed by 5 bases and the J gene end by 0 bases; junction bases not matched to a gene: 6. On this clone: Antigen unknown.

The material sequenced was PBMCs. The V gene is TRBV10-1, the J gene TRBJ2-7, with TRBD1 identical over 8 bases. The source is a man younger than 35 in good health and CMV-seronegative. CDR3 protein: CASSPRTGSSYEQYF. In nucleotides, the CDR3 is TGCGCCAGCAGTCCTCGGACAGGGAGCTCCTACGAGCAGTACTTC.